These T cell receptor beta chains were read from a single sample in a study of blood T cells in healthy people across ages. TCRdb itself ran the 5' RACE reads through MiXCR, one entry per CDR3 protein. The profile shows approximately 690,000 distinct CDR3 sequences, roughly 43% of them singletons. Sequenced material: blood. The receptors stem from a man older than 75 in good health. Each CDR3 is given with its conserved first and last residue. Fields, in order: V gene, J gene, clone size, CDR3 length, D gene, CDR3 DNA, CDR3 protein. A D gene is named only where the DNA matches it firmly. Expanded clones are given a class, and other clones once, few, many or no size at all.

TRBV27	TRBJ2-5	few	16	TRBD2	TGTGCCAGCAGTCTCAGGGTAGCGGGGGCTCACAATGAGCAGTACTTC	CASSLRVAGAHNEQYF
TRBV7-2	TRBJ1-1	many	14	NA	TGTGCCAGCAGCTTACAGGGCCCGAACACTGAAGCTTTCTTT	CASSLQGPNTEAFF
TRBV6-2/TRBV6-3	TRBJ2-7	NA	16	NA	TGTGCCAGCAGTTACTCGACGTGGACAGAGTCCAACGAGCAGTACTTC	CASSYSTWTESNEQYF
TRBV5-1	TRBJ2-1	many	14	NA	TGCGCCAGCAGCCCCCAGACAGATTACAATGAGCAGTTCTTC	CASSPQTDYNEQFF
TRBV20-1	TRBJ2-3	NA	15	TRBD2	TGCAGTGCTGGAAAGCGGGGGGCAAGCACAGATACGCAGTATTTT	CSAGKRGASTDTQYF
TRBV3-1	TRBJ2-5	few	15	NA	TGTGCCAGCAGCCAAGGAGGCACTAAGGGGGGGACCCAGTACTTC	CASSQGGTKGGTQYF
TRBV21-1	TRBJ2-5	NA	14	NA	TGTGCCAGCAGCAAAGGACGTCGCAGGGAGACCCAGTACTTC	CASSKGRRRETQYF
TRBV3-1	TRBJ2-5	NA	15	NA	TGTGCCAGCAGCCTCCCCCGAACTACCCACAATGAGCAGTACTTC	CASSLPRTTHNEQYF
TRBV4-3	TRBJ2-3	many	15	NA	TGCGCCAGCAGCCAAGTGGGCCCGAGCACAGATACGCAGTATTTT	CASSQVGPSTDTQYF
TRBV6-1	TRBJ1-2	NA	15	NA	TGTGCCAGCAGTACCCGATTACAGGGCAGGTATGGCTACACCTTC	CASSTRLQGRYGYTF
TRBV13	TRBJ2-3	NA	15	TRBD2	TGTGCCAGCAGCTTAGGCCCAGGGAGGGTAGGTACGCAGTATTTT	CASSLGPGRVGTQYF
TRBV6-1	TRBJ1-3	NA	15	NA	TGTGCCAGCAGTGGGGGACACCTCTCTGGAAACACCATATATTTT	CASSGGHLSGNTIYF
TRBV6-2/TRBV6-3	TRBJ1-5	NA	15	TRBD1	TGTGCCAGCAGTTCCGCGGGACAGGCTGCCAGGCCCCAGCATTTT	CASSSAGQAARPQHF
TRBV4-3	TRBJ2-3	NA	15	NA	TGCGCCAGCAGCCAAGGTCTAGCAAACACAGATACGCAGTATTTT	CASSQGLANTDTQYF
TRBV25-1	TRBJ2-5	NA	16	NA	TGTGCCAGCAGTGAATATGGGGCGAGGGGTGGGAATGAGCAGTACTTC	CASSEYGARGGNEQYF
TRBV7-2	TRBJ2-5	once	14	NA	TGTGCCAGCAGTATAGAGGGTTCACAAGAGACCCAGTACTTC	CASSIEGSQETQYF
TRBV6-2/TRBV6-3	TRBJ2-3	NA	14	NA	TGTGCCAGCAGTATTCGGCCTGCAGCAGATACGCAGTATTTT	CASSIRPAADTQYF
TRBV12-3/TRBV12-4	TRBJ2-1	NA	11	NA	TGTGCCAGCACCTTAGTGCGTGAGCAGTTCTTC	CASTLVREQFF
TRBV6-1	TRBJ2-1	NA	14	TRBD1	TGTGCCAGCAAGGGACAGGGGGGATTTAATGAGCAGTTCTTC	CASKGQGGFNEQFF
TRBV4-2	TRBJ2-1	NA	19	TRBD2	TGTGCCAGCAGCCAAGAGGCTAGCGGGAGGGCCTTGGTCTACAGTGAGCAGTTCTTC	CASSQEASGRALVYSEQFF
TRBV12-3/TRBV12-4	TRBJ2-1	NA	20	NA	TGTGCCAGCAGCTCTCAAGAGTGGGCGCAGGGTCGGATTACCAACAATGAGCAGTTCTTC	CASSSQEWAQGRITNNEQFF
TRBV12-3/TRBV12-4	TRBJ1-4	NA	14	NA	TGTGCCAGCAGTCCTATGGCCCGCAATGAAAAACTGTTTTTT	CASSPMARNEKLFF
TRBV3-1	TRBJ2-6	NA	15	NA	TGTGCCAGCAGCCTGGGGGAAACTGGGGCCAACGTCCTGACTTTC	CASSLGETGANVLTF
TRBV7-9	TRBJ2-2	NA	15	NA	TGTGCCAGCAGCTTACGGGGGCAGGGCACCGGGGAGCTGTTTTTT	CASSLRGQGTGELFF
TRBV20-1	TRBJ1-5	NA	15	NA	TGCAGTGCTAGAGAAGGTGGCAGGGGAGGTCAGCCCCAGCATTTT	CSAREGGRGGQPQHF
TRBV6-6	TRBJ2-7	NA	14	NA	TGTGCCAGCAGTTCCATACAAGGAGCCGACGAGCAGTACTTC	CASSSIQGADEQYF
TRBV6-2/TRBV6-3	TRBJ2-5	NA	14	TRBD1	TGTGCCAGCAACCGACAGGGGGGTCAAGAGACCCAGTACTTC	CASNRQGGQETQYF
TRBV7-2	TRBJ2-7	few	16	TRBD2	TGTGCCAGCAGCAATACAGTAGCGGGAGATTCCCACGAGCAGTACTTC	CASSNTVAGDSHEQYF
TRBV14	TRBJ2-3	few	18	TRBD2	TGTGCCAGCAGCCAGGGTCTAGCGGGACTTTGGAGCACAGATACGCAGTATTTT	CASSQGLAGLWSTDTQYF
TRBV9	TRBJ1-6	NA	14	TRBD1	TGTGCCAGCAGCGGGACAGGGGGCAGTTCACCCCTCCACTTT	CASSGTGGSSPLHF
TRBV10-3	TRBJ2-1	few	12	NA	TGTGCCATCAGTGAGTCGGGAGTCGGGCAGTTCTTC	CAISESGVGQFF
TRBV29-1	TRBJ2-1	many	15	TRBD1	TGCAGCGTTGAAGGTCGACAGGGCTACGGCAATGAGCAGTTCTTC	CSVEGRQGYGNEQFF
TRBV30	TRBJ2-3	NA	10	NA	TGTGCCTGGAGTGTAGGTACGCAGTATTTT	CAWSVGTQYF
TRBV7-2	TRBJ2-5	NA	14	TRBD2	TGTGCCAGCAGCGTCGTGTCGGGAGGGGAGACCCAGTACTTC	CASSVVSGGETQYF
TRBV15	TRBJ2-2	few	13	NA	TGTGCCACCTCCAGCCAGAACACCGGGGAGCTGTTTTTT	CATSSQNTGELFF
TRBV29-1	TRBJ2-6	many	16	NA	TGCAGCGTTGGTAGGCAGGGTAGCTCTGGGGCCAACGTCCTGACTTTC	CSVGRQGSSGANVLTF
TRBV20-1	TRBJ2-7	few	15	TRBD2	TGCAGTGCCCCAACCGGGCGCGGGAGTGCCTACGAGCAGTACTTC	CSAPTGRGSAYEQYF
TRBV6-6	TRBJ2-7	NA	15	NA	TGTGCCAGCAGTTCGAGGGGCGCAGCGTCCTACGAGCAGTACTTC	CASSSRGAASYEQYF
TRBV29-1	TRBJ2-3	many	12	NA	TGCAGCGTTCGCCAGCGCACAGATACGCAGTATTTT	CSVRQRTDTQYF
TRBV6-1	TRBJ2-1	few	16	TRBD2	TGTGCCAGCCAATACTTAGGGACTAGCGGGAGTTATGAGCAGTTCTTC	CASQYLGTSGSYEQFF
TRBV10-3	TRBJ1-2	few	13	NA	TGTGCCATCATGGGCGACGTTCTTTATGGCTACACCTTC	CAIMGDVLYGYTF
TRBV6-6	TRBJ1-2	few	14	TRBD1	TGTGCCAGCACCAGAGGGACAGGGGGCGGCGGCTACACCTTC	CASTRGTGGGGYTF
TRBV20-1	TRBJ2-7	few	16	NA	TGCAGTGCTAGAGATCGGCGGGCGGGACCCGCCTACGAGCAGTACTTC	CSARDRRAGPAYEQYF
TRBV7-2	TRBJ2-1	NA	16	TRBD1	TGTGCCAGCAGCCTTACGTCCGGGACAGGGGACAATGAGCAGTTCTTC	CASSLTSGTGDNEQFF
TRBV28	TRBJ2-4	few	15	NA	TGTGCCAGCAGTTCAGGACACCTAGCCAAAAACATTCAGTACTTC	CASSSGHLAKNIQYF
TRBV5-1	TRBJ2-7	NA	16	TRBD2	TGCGCCAGCAGCTTTCAACTAGCGGCGGTTAACTACGAGCAGTACTTC	CASSFQLAAVNYEQYF
TRBV3-1	TRBJ2-1	NA	14	TRBD1	TGTGCCAGCGGCGACAGGGGGCGTGAGGAGACCCAGTTCTTC	CASGDRGREETQFF
TRBV10-3	TRBJ1-1	many	15	NA	TGTGCCATCAGTGAGTCTGGACTGGGGAACACTGAAGCTTTCTTT	CAISESGLGNTEAFF
TRBV4-1	TRBJ2-7	NA	13	NA	TGCGCCAGCAGCCAAGAGGAGGGTTACGAGCAGTACTTC	CASSQEEGYEQYF
TRBV18	TRBJ2-3	NA	14	NA	TGTGCCAGCTCACCAGAGACAGGGACTGATACGCAGTATTTT	CASSPETGTDTQYF
TRBV11-3	TRBJ2-3	NA	16	NA	TGTGCCAGCAGCGCCCTGTCGGGGGCAAGCACAGATACGCAGTATTTT	CASSALSGASTDTQYF
TRBV6-5	TRBJ2-5	NA	13	TRBD1	TGTGCCAGCAGAAACCAGGGGGTAGAGACCCAGTACTTC	CASRNQGVETQYF
TRBV4-1	TRBJ1-4	NA	16	NA	TGCGCCAGCAGCCAAGAGGCACAGTTACCTAATGAAAAACTGTTTTTT	CASSQEAQLPNEKLFF
TRBV6-5	TRBJ1-1	NA	14	NA	TGTGCCAGTAAATATCTAAGGAGGAGGACTGAAGCTTTCTTT	CASKYLRRRTEAFF
TRBV28	TRBJ2-1	NA	16	TRBD2	TGTGCCAGCAGTTTGGGGGTAGCGGGAGTGTACAATGAGCAGTTCTTC	CASSLGVAGVYNEQFF
TRBV5-1	TRBJ1-2	NA	13	NA	TGCGCCAGCAGCTTGACCAGTCAAGGGGGCTACACCTTC	CASSLTSQGGYTF
TRBV10-3	TRBJ2-7	few	13	NA	TGTGCCATCAGTGAGCCAATATCCTACGAGCAGTACTTC	CAISEPISYEQYF
TRBV7-8	TRBJ2-5	NA	15	TRBD1	TGTGCCAGCAGCCAAGGACAGGGGGCGAAAGAGACCCAGTACTTC	CASSQGQGAKETQYF